This T cell receptor (beta chain) appears in the sequencing data of a study of blood T cell repertoires in COVID-19. Germline values: CDR1 LGHDT, CDR2 YNNKEL (reference sequence). After removal of 7 bases from V and 4 bases from J, the junction contained 2 bases not matched to a gene. The CDR3 extends over 13 amino acids. Only in-frame clones appear in the TCRdb table, and some are missing; sequencing was by immunoSEQ multiplex PCR. Here the sample spans around 140,000 clones, approximately 85% being singletons. The chain uses TRBV3-1 (or the pseudogene TRBV3-2) and TRBJ2-4; TRBD2 matches at 9 bases. The sequenced sample consisted of peripheral blood. This receptor was obtained from a human donor with acute or convalescent COVID-19. The donor label of this sample is uncertain. This CDR3 reads CASTLAGKNIQYF. In nucleotides, the CDR3 is TGTGCCAGCACCCTAGCGGGGAAAAACATTCAGTACTTC.